This T cell receptor (beta chain) stems from a study of shared clonotypes between healthy human individuals. Study-wide results and caveats: Relative to their counterparts shared across all four donors, non-shared clonotypes exhibited diminished generation probabilities.

Deep-level settings were used for running the assay. Using around 180 ng DNA, about 30,000 T cell genomes, the sorted-subset replicate PCRs were run. Data came from immunoSEQ multiplex PCR; TCRdb stores just in-frame clones and leaves some out. The sample contains roughly 1,000,000 clones, approximately 80% of which appear only once. Ten or more counts support this clone. As yet, its antigen is unknown. Other nucleotide sequences in the sample specify the same CDR3. Germline CDR1 MDHEN, CDR2 SYDVKM. V was pared by 4 bases and J by 5 bases, with 3 bases of the junction left unmatched. The CDR3 length is 14 residues.

The TCR sequence derives from a man younger than 30 in good health. Some clones in this sample may be carry-over from other donors' samples. The chain recombines TRBV28 with TRBJ1-4, with TRBD1 identical over 8 bases. The sample taken for sequencing was memory CD4+ T cells from PBMCs. Stated subset: CD45RA-negative fraction. CDR3 sequence: CASSSRTGNEKLFF. For the CDR3, the DNA is TGTGCCAGCAGTTCAAGGACAGGGAATGAAAAACTGTTTTTT.